This entry features one TCR beta chain sequence. The CDR3 sequence is 15 residues long. V was clipped by 2 bases and J by 1 base, with 13 bases between them. From germline, CDR1 is GTSNPN and CDR2 SVGIG (reference sequence). This sample stems from a study of blood T cell repertoires in COVID-19. Study-wide context: COVID-19 samples collected from the United States, Italy and Spain covered acute and convalescent phases. PBMCs, B-cell-depleted T cells, or T cells provided the cDNA or gDNA that made up the material.

As processed by the authors: It was from reference gene primer amplification that nucleated cell counts were estimated. Only in-frame clones appear in the TCRdb table, and some are missing; sequencing was by immunoSEQ multiplex PCR. For V, J and clone size, that table is used; D and trimming come from the DNA. This sample yields about 68,000 clones, of which 80% to 90% are seen a single time; roughly 8.8% belongs to the top ten. The clonotype originates from a man aged 25 to 45 with acute or convalescent COVID-19. The rearrangement uses TRBV30 and TRBJ2-3; weak D call: TRBD2 (6 bases). The sample was peripheral blood. The CDR3 here is CAWSIKAGRTDTQYF. In DNA, the CDR3 is TGTGCCTGGAGTATAAAAGCGGGTCGCACAGATACGCAGTATTTT.